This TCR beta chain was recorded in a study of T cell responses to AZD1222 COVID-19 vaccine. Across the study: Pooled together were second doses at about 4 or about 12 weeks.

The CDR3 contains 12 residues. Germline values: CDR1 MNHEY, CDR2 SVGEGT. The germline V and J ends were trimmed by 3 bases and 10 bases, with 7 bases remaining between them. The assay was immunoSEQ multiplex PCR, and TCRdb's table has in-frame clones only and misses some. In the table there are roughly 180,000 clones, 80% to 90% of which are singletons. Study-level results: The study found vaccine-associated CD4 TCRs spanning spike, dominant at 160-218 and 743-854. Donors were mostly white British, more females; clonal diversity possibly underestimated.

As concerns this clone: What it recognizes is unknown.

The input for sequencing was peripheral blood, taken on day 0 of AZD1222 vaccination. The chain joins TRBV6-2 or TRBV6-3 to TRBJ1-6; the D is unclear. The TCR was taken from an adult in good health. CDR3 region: CASSYDRSPLHF. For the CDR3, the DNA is TGTGCCAGCAGTTATGACCGATCACCCCTCCACTTT.